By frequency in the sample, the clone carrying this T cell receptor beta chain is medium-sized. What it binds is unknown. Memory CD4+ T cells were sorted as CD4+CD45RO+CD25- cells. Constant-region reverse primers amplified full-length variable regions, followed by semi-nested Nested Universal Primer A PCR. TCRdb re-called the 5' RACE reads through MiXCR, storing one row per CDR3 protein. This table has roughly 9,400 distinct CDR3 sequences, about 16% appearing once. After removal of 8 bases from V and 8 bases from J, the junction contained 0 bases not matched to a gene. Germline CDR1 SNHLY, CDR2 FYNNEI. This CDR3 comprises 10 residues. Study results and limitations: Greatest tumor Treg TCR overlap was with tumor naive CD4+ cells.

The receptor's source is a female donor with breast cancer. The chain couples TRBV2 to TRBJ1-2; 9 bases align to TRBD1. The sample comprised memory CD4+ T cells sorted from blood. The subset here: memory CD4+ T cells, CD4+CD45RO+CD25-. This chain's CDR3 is CASGQGGYTF. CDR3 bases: TGTGCCAGCGGACAGGGGGGCTACACCTTC. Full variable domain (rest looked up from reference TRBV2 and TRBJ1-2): EPEVTQTPSHQVTQMGQEVILRCVPISNHLYFYWYRQILGQKVEFLVSFYNNEISEKSEIFDDQFSVERPDGSNFTLKIRSTKLEDSAMYFCASGQGGYTFGSGTRLTVV.